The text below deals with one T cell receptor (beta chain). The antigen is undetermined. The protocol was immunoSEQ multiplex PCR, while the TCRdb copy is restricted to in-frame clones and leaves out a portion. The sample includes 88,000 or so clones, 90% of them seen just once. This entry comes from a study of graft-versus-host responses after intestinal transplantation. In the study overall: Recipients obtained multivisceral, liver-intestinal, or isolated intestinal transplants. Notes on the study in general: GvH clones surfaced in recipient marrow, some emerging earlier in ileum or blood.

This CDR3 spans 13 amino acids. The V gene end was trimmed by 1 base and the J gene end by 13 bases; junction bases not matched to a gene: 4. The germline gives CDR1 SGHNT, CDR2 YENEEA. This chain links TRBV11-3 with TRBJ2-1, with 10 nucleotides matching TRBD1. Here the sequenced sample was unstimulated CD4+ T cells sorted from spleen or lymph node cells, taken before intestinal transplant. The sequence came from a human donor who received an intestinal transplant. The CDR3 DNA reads TGTGCCAGCAGCTTAGGACAGGGGGCCGATCAGTTCTTC. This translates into CASSLGQGADQFF.